The 10 T cell receptor beta chains below all came from one sample that was sequenced in a study of cytomegalovirus exposure and HLA in healthy donors. The PCR was carried out with 60 Vbeta primers and 13 Jbeta primers. Profiling relied on immunoSEQ multiplex PCR, and the TCRdb table lists in-frame clones only, not all of them. The sample carries about 59,000 clones, about four fifths recorded once. Material for sequencing was PBMCs. The receptors originated from a man aged 25 to 40 in good health and CMV-seropositive.

CDR3 in amino acids: CAWREFLAQGVSYEQYF. The CDR3 DNA sequence: TGTGCCTGGAGAGAGTTTTTGGCGCAGGGCGTATCCTACGAGCAGTACTTC. The V gene is TRBV30, the J gene TRBJ2-7, with D tentatively TRBD1 (5 bases). Germline CDR1 GTSNPN, CDR2 SVGIG (reference sequence). CDR3 size: 17 residues. Between the trimmed V and J ends, which lost 3 bases and 1 base, there was a span of 22 bases.

The chain uses TRBV5-4 and TRBJ1-1; possibly TRBD1 for D (5 bases). This CDR3 contains 13 residues. From germline, CDR1 is SGHNT and CDR2 YYREEE (reference sequence). V was shortened by 3 bases and J by 6 bases, with 12 bases between the two germline ends. The CDR3 spells CASSSRVVAEAFF. As DNA, the CDR3 is TGTGCCAGCAGCTCCAGGGTAGTTGCTGAAGCTTTCTTT.

The rearrangement links TRBV5-6 to TRBJ1-1; weak D call: TRBD1 (5 bases). The V end was cut by 5 bases, the J end by 0 bases, with 11 bases between. This CDR3 has 14 amino acids. Germline lookup yields CDR1 SGHDT and CDR2 YYEEEE. The CDR3, as DNA: TGTGCCAGCAGAAAGGACATAATGAACACTGAAGCTTTCTTT. The encoded protein is CASRKDIMNTEAFF.

This chain joins TRBV18 and TRBJ1-6; D not resolved. CDR3 length equals 13 residues. From germline, CDR1 is KGHSH and CDR2 LQKENI. Deletions cut 3 bases from V and 6 bases from J, with 6 bases between. The CDR3 here is CASSPQANSPLHF. CDR3 nucleotides: TGTGCCAGCTCACCGCAGGCTAATTCACCCCTCCACTTT. The full variable domain, its missing parts supplied by reference TRBV18 and TRBJ1-6, is NAGVMQNPRHLVRRRGQEARLRCSPMKGHSHVYWYRQLPEEGLKFMVYLQKENIIDESGMPKERFSAEFPKEGPSILRIQQVVRGDSAAYFCASSPQANSPLHFGNGTRLTVT.

This chain links TRBV6-4 with TRBJ2-1, with D uncertain. CDR1 and CDR2 from the germline V gene are MRHNA and SNTAGT. This CDR3 region has 16 residues. V gave up 0 bases and J gave up 2 bases, with 11 bases separating them. The DNA for the CDR3 is TGTGCCAGCAGTGACTCTGGCGGAGACCCCTACAATGAGCAGTTCTTC. It codes for CASSDSGGDPYNEQFF.

The V and J genes are TRBV4-1 and TRBJ1-6; possible D gene TRBD1, 5 bases. Deletions cut 4 bases from V and 9 bases from J, with 13 bases between. Germline-derived CDR1 and CDR2 are MGHRA and YSYEKL. The CDR3 length is 14 residues. CDR3 amino acids: CASSLDLRGSPLHF. In nucleotides, the CDR3 is TGCGCCAGCAGCCTTGACCTTAGGGGTTCACCCCTCCACTTT.

V is TRBV5-1 and J is TRBJ2-5; 7 positions agree with TRBD2. Germline V gene data show CDR1 as SGHRS and CDR2 as YFSETQ. The trim removed 5 bases at V and 5 bases at J, leaving 6 bases unmatched. CDR3 size: 13 residues. The CDR3 DNA reads as TGCGCCAGCAGATGGACTAGTAGGGAGACCCAGTACTTC. This gives the protein CASRWTSRETQYF. Full variable domain (missing parts from reference TRBV5-1 and TRBJ2-5): KAGVTQTPRYLIKTRGQQVTLSCSPISGHRSVSWYQQTPGQGLQFLFEYFSETQRNKGNFPGRFSGRQFSNSRSEMNVSTLELGDSALYLCASRWTSRETQYFGPGTRLLVL.

The CDR3: CASSRGSPGETQYF. The CDR3 bases are TGTGCCAGCAGTAGGGGGTCTCCGGGAGAGACCCAGTACTTC. This sequence joins TRBV6-5 and TRBJ2-5; possible D gene TRBD1, 6 bases. The CDR3 length is 14 residues. Germline CDR1 is MNHEY and CDR2 is SVGAGI. Between the trimmed V and J ends, which lost 5 bases and 4 bases, there was a span of 14 bases.

The J gene is TRBJ1-3, the V gene TRBV6-1; weak D call: TRBD1 (5 bases). CDR3 length: 13 amino acids. Germline V CDR1 and CDR2: MNHNS, SASEGT. Trimming pared 4 bases from V and 4 bases from J, leaving 8 bases between. The CDR3 reads CASSAGYGNTIYF. The CDR3 DNA sequence: TGTGCCAGCAGTGCAGGGTACGGAAACACCATATATTTT.

In this sample, this clone turned up a few times. The CDR3 coding sequence is TGTGCCAGCAGCCAGGGGGCGTATCAGCCCCAGCATTTT. Translated, it gives CASSQGAYQPQHF. This sequence joins TRBV5-8 and TRBJ1-5, with 8 nucleotides matching TRBD1. The CDR3 is 13 amino acids. V dropped 4 bases and J dropped 5; count of bases not matched to a gene: 2. From germline, CDR1 is SGHTS and CDR2 YDEGEE.